The 30 T cell receptor beta chains below were found in one sample sequenced in a study of tumor-infiltrating lymphocytes in primary liver carcinoma. Germline DNA was also extracted, and blood RNA was taken from unsorted whole blood. The input was approximately 0.45 ug total RNA; TCR beta cDNA was made from it with a constant-region primer. Three rounds of nested multiplex PCR with slightly modified ARM-PCR produced TCR beta libraries. Running around 10 cycles apiece, the first two PCR rounds relied on TRBV1-TRBV30 forward primers together with a C-beta reverse primer. One entry per CDR3 protein, called by TCRdb with MiXCR from the multiplex PCR reads. In the table there are around 330,000 distinct CDR3 sequences, approximately 54% of which are singletons. The sample comprised peripheral blood. These receptors were obtained from a woman aged 25 to 39 with primary liver carcinoma and hepatitis B virus infection.

The chain carries TRBV7-9 and TRBJ2-5; TRBD1 is a possible D gene (5 bases). Trimming removed 3 bases at V and 1 base at J, with 9 bases between. CDR1 and CDR2 (germline): SEHNR, FQNEAQ (reference sequence). The CDR3 loop spans 14 amino acids. CDR3 bases: TGTGCCAGCAGCTTCCCGGACACCCAAGAGACCCAGTACTTC. Protein: CASSFPDTQETQYF.

This clonotype was seen many times. The chain carries TRBV29-1 and TRBJ2-5, with D possibly matching TRBD1 (5 bases). The V gene's germline CDR1 is SQVTM and CDR2 ANQGSEA. This CDR3 is 14 amino acids long. Trimming cost V 1 base and J 7 bases, with 16 bases left between them. CDR3 amino acids: CSVEGQGPWGTQYF. CDR3 DNA sequence: TGCAGCGTTGAAGGGCAGGGTCCATGGGGGACCCAGTACTTC. Variable domain in full (rest from reference TRBV29-1 and TRBJ2-5): SAVISQKPSRDICQRGTSLTIQCQVDSQVTMMFWYRQQPGQSLTLIATANQGSEATYESGFVIDKFPISRPNLTFSTLTVSNMSPEDSSIYLCSVEGQGPWGTQYFGPGTRLLVL.

This clonotype was seen only a few times. V and J are TRBV6-5 and TRBJ2-3, with TRBD2 as a possible D gene (5 bases). The CDR3 runs 12 residues. V gave up 6 bases and J gave up 6 bases, with 10 bases separating them. The germline gives CDR1 MNHEY, CDR2 SVGAGI. CDR3: CASSDGVDTQYF. CDR3 nucleotides: TGTGCCAGCAGCGACGGGGTGGATACGCAGTATTTT.

The chain joins TRBV6-6 to TRBJ2-7; 9 nucleotides align to TRBD1. Germline-derived CDR1 and CDR2 are MNHNY and SVGAGI (reference sequence). J lost 4 bases, V lost 8 bases, and 9 bases had no gene match. The CDR3 is 14 amino acids. This chain's CDR3 is CASSWTGVSYEQYF. The CDR3 nucleotides are TGTGCCAGCTCATGGACAGGGGTATCATACGAGCAGTACTTC.

Points on this clonotype: A read error may be the cause here, since a much bigger clone is one base away. The chain uses TRBV6-2 or TRBV6-3 and TRBJ2-1; D not certain. The CDR3 consists of 13 residues. The germline V and J ends were trimmed by 4 bases and 8 bases, with 12 bases remaining between them. Germline loops: CDR1 MNHEY, CDR2 SVGEGT. Written as DNA, the CDR3 is TGTGCCAGCAGTTGCGTATTTCCCGATGAGCAGTTCTTC. Protein sequence: CASSCVFPDEQFF.

In its sample, this clonotype was seen once. The junction and the germline gene differ at one end; a read error may be behind it. The chain links TRBV5-1 to TRBJ2-7; D may be TRBD1 (5 bases). Per the germline V gene, CDR1 is SGHRS and CDR2 is YFSETQ. This CDR3 contains 15 residues. CDR3: CASSLEGYLPYERYF. The CDR3 region has the DNA TGCGCCAGCAGCTTGGAGGGGTACCTACCCTACGAGCGGTACTTC.

This chain links TRBV14 with TRBJ2-5, with TRBD2 as a possible D gene (6 bases). CDR1 and CDR2 from the germline V gene are SGHDN and FVKESK. The CDR3 is made up of 15 amino acids. V shed 0 bases and J shed 4 bases, with 12 bases lying between them. CDR3 in DNA: TGTGCCAGCAGCCAAGATTTCACGGGAGTAGAGACCCAGTACTTC. As protein: CASSQDFTGVETQYF. Together with reference TRBV14 and TRBJ2-5, the CDR3 gives the full variable domain: EAGVTQFPSHSVIEKGQTVTLRCDPISGHDNLYWYRRVMGKEIKFLLHFVKESKQDESGMPNNRFLAERTGGTYSTLKVQPAELEDSGVYFCASSQDFTGVETQYFGPGTRLLVL.

As regards this clonotype: This may be a read error: a much more frequent sequence differs by one nucleotide. This chain links TRBV4-1 with TRBJ1-2; D unresolved. The germline V gene has CDR1 MGHRA and CDR2 YSYEKL. This CDR3 contains 16 residues. The V gene lost 1 base and the J gene lost 7 bases, with 19 bases spanning the gap. CDR3 residues: CASSQATGREESGYTF. For the CDR3, the DNA is TGCGCCAGCAGCCAAGCGACGGGCCGGGAGGAGTCTGGCTACACCTTC.

The chain combines TRBV12-3 or TRBV12-4 with TRBJ2-5, with 9 bases that match TRBD2. V was pared by 8 bases and J by 3 bases, with 7 bases of the junction left unmatched. The CDR3 length is 14 residues. Here the CDR3 reads CASCPRLAEETQYF. The DNA for the CDR3 is TGTGCCAGCTGTCCGAGACTAGCGGAAGAGACCCAGTACTTC.

The rearrangement uses TRBV25-1 and TRBJ2-3; TRBD2 aligns across 12 bases. Germline CDR1 MGHDK, CDR2 SYGVNS. This CDR3 is 17 amino acids long. After removal of 4 bases from V and 3 bases from J, the junction contained 8 bases not matched to a gene. This CDR3 is CASSGGLAGKYTDTQYF. The CDR3 nucleotides are TGTGCCAGCAGTGGAGGACTAGCGGGAAAATATACAGATACGCAGTATTTT.

Notes on this clonotype: One junction end does not reproduce the germline sequence, and a read error may be involved. J is TRBJ2-2 and V is TRBV11-2; either TRBD1 or TRBD2 may fit D (6 bases each). Germline loops: CDR1 SGHAT, CDR2 FQNNGV. The length of the CDR3 is 14 residues. The CDR3 DNA is TGTGCCAGCAGCGATGCCCAGGGGACTGGGGAGCGGTTTTTT. Protein product: CASSDAQGTGERFF.

The chain links TRBV7-9 to TRBJ1-1; D is perhaps TRBD1 (6 bases). Trimming took 3 bases from V and 1 from J, leaving 9 bases between them. This CDR3 contains 14 residues. Germline values: CDR1 SEHNR, CDR2 FQNEAQ (reference sequence). DNA for the CDR3: TGTGCCAGCAGCTTCGGACAGAAGAACACTGAAGCTTTCTTT. Amino acid sequence: CASSFGQKNTEAFF.

This chain joins TRBV5-4 and TRBJ2-3; 8 bases line up with TRBD2. Unmatched junction bases numbered 5, after V lost 0 bases and J lost 5 bases. The germline CDR1 and CDR2 sequences are SGHNT and YYREEE (reference sequence). The CDR3 contains 15 residues. The CDR3 is CASSLGNGREDTQYF. The CDR3 region has the DNA TGTGCCAGCAGCTTGGGTAACGGGAGGGAAGATACGCAGTATTTT. The variable domain in full, completed from reference TRBV5-4 and TRBJ2-3, reads ETGVTQSPTHLIKTRGQQVTLRCSSQSGHNTVSWYQQALGQGPQFIFQYYREEENGRGNFPPRFSGLQFPNYSSELNVNALELDDSALYLCASSLGNGREDTQYFGPGTRLTVL.

The chain uses TRBV5-6 and TRBJ2-2; 9 nucleotides match TRBD1. The V segment lost 3 bases and the J segment 7 bases; nucleotides outside the gene matches: 10. CDR1 is SGHDT and CDR2 is YYEEEE in the germline V gene. This CDR3 spans 16 amino acids. The CDR3 DNA is TGTGCCAGCAGCTACCGGGACAGGGTCGGATACGGGGAGCTGTTTTTT. Amino acids: CASSYRDRVGYGELFF.

The V and J genes are TRBV30 and TRBJ1-6; no definite D call. The CDR3 runs to 13 residues. Germline V gives CDR1 GTSNPN, CDR2 SVGIG (reference sequence). V lost 8 bases, J lost 5 bases, and 13 bases lay in between. CDR3 sequence (DNA): TGTGCCGGCCGGGATCTCGATAATTCACCCCTCCACTTT. Protein: CAGRDLDNSPLHF.

Remarks on this clonotype: A read error may be the cause here, since a much bigger clone is one base away. This chain links TRBV12-3 or TRBV12-4 with TRBJ2-6; the D gene is possibly TRBD2 (6 bases). Trimming pared 6 bases from V and 11 bases from J, leaving 17 bases between. There are 14 residues in the CDR3. As DNA, the CDR3 is TGTGCCAGCAGCCCGAACCGGGGGACCTACGTCCTGACTTTC. As protein: CASSPNRGTYVLTF.

Details on this clonotype: Mismatch with germline at one junction end may stem from a read error. The chain combines TRBV4-2 with TRBJ2-7; 7 nucleotides agree with TRBD1. This CDR3 spans 14 amino acids. Germline CDR1 reads LGHNA; CDR2 reads YNFKEQ. The DNA for the CDR3 is TGTGCCAGCAGCCAAGAAGGCAGGGGGTACGAGAAGTACTTC. It encodes CASSQEGRGYEKYF.

With respect to this clonotype: Relative to the germline gene, one junction end is altered; a read error may explain this. This chain links TRBV6-2 or TRBV6-3 with TRBJ2-1, with no clear D. CDR3 length: 18 residues. Germline lookup yields CDR1 MNHEY and CDR2 SVGEGT. CDR3 nucleotide sequence: TGTGGCAGCAGCGCCCCTAATTCCTTCGGGCTAGTCACTTATGAGCAGTTCTTC. Its translation is CGSSAPNSFGLVTYEQFF.

Remarks on this clonotype: Relative to the germline gene, one junction end is altered; a read error may explain this. The V gene is TRBV7-9, the J gene TRBJ1-1, with D unresolved. CDR3 length: 13 amino acids. Germline CDR1 is SEHNR and CDR2 is FQNEAQ (reference sequence). This CDR3 is CASSLSVDGEALF. The DNA of the CDR3 is TGTGCCAGCAGCTTAAGTGTGGACGGTGAAGCTTTATTT.

This clonotype was observed many times. The gene calls are TRBV4-2 and TRBJ2-1, with D perhaps matching TRBD1 or TRBD2 (6 bases each). Germline CDR1 LGHNA, CDR2 YNFKEQ. CDR3 size: 16 residues. V dropped 0 bases and J dropped 4 bases, with 13 bases sitting between them. The CDR3 DNA follows: TGTGCCAGCAGCCAAGAAGGGGGGCCTCCATACAATGAGCAGTTCTTC. This translates into CASSQEGGPPYNEQFF.

The rearrangement joins TRBV7-9 to TRBJ2-5; the match to TRBD2 covers 11 bases. This CDR3 region has 14 residues. The J segment lost 5 bases and the V segment lost 5 bases, leaving 4 bases of the junction unmatched. In germline, CDR1 is SEHNR, CDR2 FQNEAQ (reference sequence). The CDR3 coding sequence is TGTGCCAGCAGCGCCAGGACTAGCGGGGAGACCCAGTACTTC. It encodes CASSARTSGETQYF. Full variable domain (outside the CDR3, taken from reference TRBV7-9 and TRBJ2-5): DTGVSQNPRHKITKRGQNVTFRCDPISEHNRLYWYRQTLGQGPEFLTYFQNEAQLEKSRLLSDRFSAERPKGSFSTLEIQRTEQGDSAMYLCASSARTSGETQYFGPGTRLLVL.

In this sample, this clonotype turned up once. One end of the junction is discordant with germline, which a read error may explain. The V gene is TRBV7-8, the J gene TRBJ2-1; TRBD1 is a possible D gene (5 bases). The length of the CDR3 is 13 residues. Germline V gene sequence: CDR1 SGHVS, CDR2 FQNEAQ. CDR3 in amino acids: CACSLDRWNEQFF. The CDR3 DNA is TGTGCCTGCAGCTTAGACAGATGGAACGAGCAGTTCTTC.

This clonotype has ten or more counts. The chain links TRBV29-1 to TRBJ1-2, with 8 nucleotides matching TRBD1. After removal of 5 bases from V and 5 bases from J, the junction contained 7 bases not matched to a gene. Germline V gene sequence: CDR1 SQVTM, CDR2 ANQGSEA. CDR3 length: 13 residues. The CDR3 DNA is TGCAGCGTTCCCGGACAGGGCGATTATGGCTACACCTTC. Translated: CSVPGQGDYGYTF.

On this clonotype: The junction departs from the called germline gene at one end, perhaps through a read error. This chain uses TRBV7-9 with TRBJ2-7; tentative D call: TRBD1 (5 bases). The V gene's germline CDR1 is SEHNR and CDR2 FQNEAQ (reference sequence). This CDR3 region has 13 residues. The CDR3 sequence is CASSFQGSHEQYF. The CDR3 DNA sequence: TGTGCCAGCAGCTTTCAGGGTTCCCACGAGCAATACTTC.

About this clonotype: Germline is not matched at one junction end, which may reflect a read error. J is TRBJ2-2 and V is TRBV11-2, with 9 bases lining up with TRBD2. Germline values: CDR1 SGHAT, CDR2 FQNNGV. The CDR3 sequence is 18 residues long. The DNA for the CDR3 is TGTGCCTGCAGCTTAAGGGCGGGGGGGGTTTCGTACACCCGGGAGCTGTTTTTT. Encoded protein: CACSLRAGGVSYTRELFF.

The table lists this clonotype with many counts. The genes are TRBV11-2 and TRBJ2-7; no firm D call. CDR1 SGHAT and CDR2 FQNNGV come from the germline V gene. This CDR3 comprises 14 residues. Trimming shortened V by 3 bases and J by 0 bases, and 9 bases separated the two germline ends. This CDR3 reads CASSLDVSSYEQYF. In nucleotides, the CDR3 is TGTGCCAGCAGCTTGGACGTGAGCTCCTACGAGCAGTACTTC.

Concerning this clonotype itself: A much more abundant neighbour one base away suggests this may be a read error. V is TRBV6-5 and J is TRBJ1-4; possible D gene TRBD1, 5 bases. The CDR3 sequence is 14 residues long. Germline assignment: CDR1 MNHEY and CDR2 SVGAGI. CDR3 sequence (DNA): TGTGCCAACAGTACCCGGAGGGGAAATGAAAAACTGTTTTTT. Translated: CANSTRRGNEKLFF.

Worth noting for this clonotype: This may come from a read error, since a much larger clone is one base off. The chain carries TRBV6-1 and TRBJ2-1; TRBD1 matches 8 bases. The CDR3 length is 16 residues. V dropped 5 bases and J dropped 0; count of bases not matched to a gene: 6. Germline V gene lookup returns CDR1 MNHNS and CDR2 SASEGT. As DNA, the CDR3 is TGTGCCAGCAGTTCCAGGGGGCCCAGCTCCTACAATGAGCAGTTCTTC. Translation gives CASSSRGPSSYNEQFF.

The rearrangement uses TRBV7-9 and TRBJ1-1; 8 bases map to TRBD1. The V gene's germline CDR1 is SEHNR and CDR2 FQNEAQ (reference sequence). The CDR3 covers 14 residues. Unmatched junction bases numbered 8, after V lost 7 bases and J lost 4 bases. The CDR3 DNA is TGTGCCAGCAAGGTGGACAGGGCGAGCACTGAAGCTTTCTTT. Translating gives CASKVDRASTEAFF.

This clonotype was recorded a few times. This chain connects TRBV12-3 or TRBV12-4 to TRBJ2-2, with a possible D match to TRBD1 (7 bases). The CDR3 contains 16 residues. V gave up 4 bases and J gave up 1 base, with 13 bases separating them. The CDR3 protein is CASSSRRGQNTGELFF. Here the CDR3 DNA reads TGTGCCAGCAGTTCTCGGAGGGGGCAGAACACCGGGGAGCTGTTTTTT.